The T cell receptor beta chain described here comes from a study of blood T cell repertoires in COVID-19 (TCRdb year 2020). Describing the broader study: Recovered participants in ImmuneRACE Cohort 3 were defined by two consecutive negative NP/OP PCR tests, clearance by a healthcare professional, or resolution of symptoms. The repertoires were released in a freely available public database intended as a resource for research on the immune response to SARS-CoV-2. The prospective study material was composed of cDNA or gDNA derived from T cells, B-cell-depleted T cells, or PBMCs. Sample metadata almost always included a de-identified subject ID, COVID-19 status, age in years and sex. Where available, HLA class I and class II types were taken from metadata supplied by the sample provider and were not determined by assay-based typing. The samples were drawn from the first 160 participants of the ongoing ImmuneRACE study and from 1,200 or so subjects provided by 6 global collaborators. The collaborator samples originated in the United States, Italy and Spain and spanned the acute and convalescent phases of COVID-19. Deeply sampled blood TCRbeta repertoires from subjects exposed to, actively infected with, or recovered from COVID-19 were included in the dataset. The full study reports these points: How much clinical and demographic metadata was included differed by source and by participant, and the metadata was provided uncurated.

Trimming removed 2 bases from V and 0 bases from J, leaving 9 bases between the germline ends. The CDR3 numbers 15 residues from cysteine through phenylalanine. This entry keeps only the CDR3 DNA: 45 bases, framed from base 1. Based on the germline V gene (reference sequence), the CDR1 and CDR2 sequences are MNHEY and SMNVEV. On this clone: What this receptor recognizes is not known. One base away there is no much larger clone; base qualities are not given.

Participants in the prospective study were enrolled through a virtual design, were aged roughly 18 to 90 years, and lived in approximately 25 United States geographic areas. Cohort assignment in the prospective study relied on participant-reported clinical history from a screening survey and a study questionnaire. In the prospective study, mobile phlebotomists collected whole blood, serum and a nasopharyngeal or oropharyngeal swab from each participant. Prospective study participants could optionally give additional blood draws and questionnaires over a 2-month period. Before DNA extraction, blood samples from the prospective study were shipped at room temperature or frozen. TCRbeta CDR3 regions were amplified from genomic DNA by means of the immunoSEQ Assay, a bias-controlled multiplex PCR. The authors' analysis ran thus. The number of nucleated cells in each sample was estimated by amplification of reference gene primers within the assay. To quantify the absolute abundance of each unique TCRbeta CDR3 rearrangement, sequence reads were collapsed and filtered. Productive Simpson clonality was computed per sample as the square root of Simpson's diversity index over productive rearrangements. Here the immuneACCESS table is served through TCRdb, limited to in-frame sequences with V and J called. Missing clones are a known gap in these copies; in checked studies unresolved V genes cover under half, and the rest lacks a known reason. V and J calls and clone size are given by that table; D and trimming were obtained from the DNA. This sample gives some 180,000 clones in total; around 86% of them show up just once. The top ten constitute 20% to 25% of the sample.

The sequence derives from a woman aged 40 to 50 in a cohort exposed to, infected with or recovered from COVID-19 (not recorded which). The sample was PBMCs or T cells enriched from blood (not recorded which). The chain is encoded by TRBV27 joined to TRBJ2-3; no D gene is confidently identified. The DNA reads TGTGCCAGCAGTTTAATCTTCGGGAGCACAGATACGCAGTATTTT. It translates to CASSLIFGSTDTQYF.